This T cell receptor (beta chain) was captured by sequencing in a study of immune cell composition in non-small cell lung cancer. This clone appeared a single time. The antigen remains unidentified. Study-wide results and caveats: Smoking pack-years did not significantly correlate with tumour TCR-beta clonality. Around four fifths of squamous and around 35% of adenocarcinoma cases had tumour-associated clones >0.5%. Squamous lung tumours showed higher top 10 clone scores and clonality than adenocarcinomas.

Sequenced by immunoSEQ multiplex PCR; TCRdb stores in-frame clones only, minus some. Of more than 4,000 clones listed, 65% to 90% are singletons. Genomic DNA came from frozen unsorted single-cell suspensions. V lost 6 bases, J lost 8 bases, and 5 bases stayed unmatched. CDR1 is MNHEY, CDR2 SVGAGI, per germline. This CDR3 is 12 amino acids long. This sequence was found in a human donor with non-small cell lung cancer. Source material: lung tumor tissue. This chain connects TRBV6-5 to TRBJ1-2, with 8 bases lining up with TRBD1. CDR3 coding DNA: TGTGCCAGCAGAGAGACAGGGGAAGGCTACACCTTC. Translating it yields CASRETGEGYTF.